Presented here are 25 T cell receptor beta chains from one specimen sequenced in a study of T cell repertoires in ileal Crohn's disease (dated by TCRdb to about 2019). Sample time point, as interpreted from the label and publication: neoterminal ileum biopsy at postoperative endoscopy, about 6 months after surgery. Library construction relied on the immunoSEQ multiplex PCR assay. The table was pulled from immuneACCESS by TCRdb, which kept in-frame rearrangements only. Such tables lose some clones; where checked, under half of the loss comes from unresolved V genes, and the rest has no known cause. This sample has fewer than 8,000 clones in its table, and 74% of those were observed once. The ten most abundant clones make up around 6.8% of the sample. Sequenced input: ileal tissue. The source is an adult with Crohn's disease.

V is TRBV2 and J is TRBJ1-1; D remains unclear. The germline V and J ends were trimmed by 3 bases and 5 bases, with 10 bases remaining between them. The CDR3 is 13 residues long. In germline, CDR1 is SNHLY, CDR2 FYNNEI. As DNA, the CDR3 is TGTGCCAGCAGTGATGCAATAGAAACTGAAGCTTTCTTT. Its translation is CASSDAIETEAFF.

This sequence joins TRBV6-1 and TRBJ1-5; D might be TRBD1 (6 bases). Trimming removed 7 bases at V and 3 bases at J, with 10 bases between. The CDR3 is 13 amino acids. Per the germline V gene, CDR1 is MNHNS and CDR2 is SASEGT. Here the CDR3 reads CASKQGSNQPQHF. CDR3 nucleotide sequence: TGTGCCAGCAAGCAGGGGTCCAATCAGCCCCAGCATTTT.

The V call is TRBV5-6, the J call TRBJ2-2; possible D gene TRBD1, 6 bases. Germline values: CDR1 SGHDT, CDR2 YYEEEE. Trimming pared 4 bases from V and 3 bases from J, leaving 19 bases between. This CDR3 comprises 17 residues. The CDR3 bases are TGTGCCAGCAGCCGATTACAGGGAAGAAGGTACACCGGGGAGCTGTTTTTT. It translates to CASSRLQGRRYTGELFF.

The chain is built from TRBV7-2 and TRBJ1-1, with D unclear. V was trimmed by 1 base and J by 2 bases, leaving 11 bases between them. CDR3 length: 15 residues. The germline gives CDR1 SGHTA, CDR2 FQGNSA. This chain's CDR3 is CASSLVRVANTEAFF. The CDR3 coding sequence is TGTGCCAGCAGCTTAGTCCGGGTGGCTAACACTGAAGCTTTCTTT.

This chain connects TRBV30 to TRBJ1-5; possible D gene TRBD1, 6 bases. V lost 1 base and J lost 2, with 12 bases in between. The CDR3 is 15 amino acids. Germline loops: CDR1 GTSNPN, CDR2 SVGIG (reference sequence). CDR3 nucleotide sequence: TGTGCCTGGAGTGGCCTGGACAGCGGCAATCAGCCCCAGCATTTT. Translating it yields CAWSGLDSGNQPQHF.

The V and J genes are TRBV5-6 and TRBJ2-7, with 12 bases matching TRBD2. V shed 2 bases and J 5 bases; nucleotides not matched to a gene: 17. Germline values: CDR1 SGHDT, CDR2 YYEEEE. CDR3 length equals 19 residues. CDR3 nucleotides: TGTGCCAGCAGCTTATATAGACCTAGCGGGGGGGCACATTTCAACGAGCAGTACTTC. Protein sequence: CASSLYRPSGGAHFNEQYF.

The chain couples TRBV27 to TRBJ2-7; 12 bases line up with TRBD1. V dropped 3 bases and J dropped 8; count of bases not matched to a gene: 8. CDR3 length: 15 residues. Germline CDR1 reads MNHEY; CDR2 reads SMNVEV (reference sequence). CDR3 sequence (DNA): TGTGCCAGCAGTTTCTCCGGGACAGGGGGCAGCAAGCAGTACTTC. It encodes CASSFSGTGGSKQYF.

The rearrangement links TRBV7-9 to TRBJ1-2; perhaps TRBD1 as D (5 bases). The CDR3 runs 14 residues. Between the trimmed V and J ends, which lost 2 bases and 3 bases, there was a span of 10 bases. Germline V gene data show CDR1 as SEHNR and CDR2 as FQNEAQ (reference sequence). CDR3 region: CASSLIWGDYGYTF. As DNA, the CDR3 is TGTGCCAGCAGCTTAATATGGGGGGACTATGGCTACACCTTC.

The rearrangement links TRBV4-2 to TRBJ2-3, with 8 bases fitting TRBD2. Germline CDR1 is LGHNA and CDR2 is YNFKEQ. The V gene end was trimmed by 1 base and the J gene end by 0 bases; junction bases not matched to a gene: 9. This CDR3 is 18 amino acids long. The CDR3 DNA reads as TGTGCCAGCAGCCAAGGAGGTGGTAGCGGGGTGAGCACAGATACGCAGTATTTT. The encoded protein is CASSQGGGSGVSTDTQYF.

This rearrangement joins TRBV2 to TRBJ2-5; 10 bases are shared with TRBD1. The V gene end was trimmed by 7 bases and the J gene end by 5 bases; junction bases not matched to a gene: 4. The CDR3 is 13 amino acids. CDR1 is SNHLY, CDR2 FYNNEI, per germline. DNA for the CDR3: TGTGCCAGCATCCAGGGACAGGGGGAGACCCAGTACTTC. It yields the protein CASIQGQGETQYF.

V and J are TRBV4-1 and TRBJ2-7, with 7 bases lining up with TRBD1. The CDR3 contains 14 residues. The germline CDR1 and CDR2 sequences are MGHRA and YSYEKL. Losses at the gene ends were 2 bases for V and 5 bases for J; bases not matched to a gene: 6. In nucleotides, the CDR3 is TGCGCCAGCAGCCAATCGGGACAGATCGACGAGCAGTACTTC. Its protein is CASSQSGQIDEQYF.

This sequence joins TRBV2 and TRBJ2-3; 11 bases are a match to TRBD2. The CDR3 totals 15 residues. The V gene end was trimmed by 9 bases and the J gene end by 5 bases; junction bases not matched to a gene: 10. Germline V gene data show CDR1 as SNHLY and CDR2 as FYNNEI. The DNA of the CDR3 is TGTGCCAGTACATTAGCGGGGGGGCCCGGAGATACGCAGTATTTT. Residues: CASTLAGGPGDTQYF. Filled out from reference TRBV2 and TRBJ2-3, the complete variable domain reads EPEVTQTPSHQVTQMGQEVILRCVPISNHLYFYWYRQILGQKVEFLVSFYNNEISEKSEIFDDQFSVERPDGSNFTLKIRSTKLEDSAMYFCASTLAGGPGDTQYFGPGTRLTVL.

The genes are TRBV15 and TRBJ1-5, with 8 bases lining up with TRBD1. CDR3 length equals 15 residues. The germline CDR1 and CDR2 sequences are LNHNV and YYDKDF (reference sequence). The ends lost 8 bases at V and 4 bases at J; junction bases unmatched: 10. Here the CDR3 reads CATGMGGQGNQPQHF. The CDR3 nucleotides are TGTGCCACCGGAATGGGAGGACAGGGTAATCAGCCCCAGCATTTT.

This chain uses TRBV19 with TRBJ2-7, with a tentative D call TRBD1 (5 bases). Germline V CDR1 and CDR2: LNHDA, SQIVND (reference sequence). Deletions cut 5 bases from V and 7 bases from J, with 15 bases between. The CDR3 is 13 residues long. CDR3 DNA: TGTGCCAGTAGTTCCAGGGTTTTTGCGGAGCAGTACTTC. It specifies CASSSRVFAEQYF.

The chain combines TRBV5-5 with TRBJ2-1; D is undetermined. The V and J ends lost 1 base and 2 bases respectively, with 7 bases between them. The CDR3 spans 14 residues. Germline lookup yields CDR1 SGHKS and CDR2 YYEKEE (reference sequence). The CDR3, as DNA: TGTGCCAGCAGCTTGAGACTTACCTACAATGAGCAGTTCTTC. It specifies CASSLRLTYNEQFF.

V is TRBV9 and J is TRBJ2-3; tentative D call: TRBD1 (6 bases). CDR1 is SGDLS and CDR2 is YYNGEE in the germline V gene. V was pared by 0 bases and J by 2 bases, with 13 bases between. This CDR3 is 16 amino acids long. CDR3 sequence reads: CASSVAGQTDTDTQYF. The CDR3 bases are TGTGCCAGCAGCGTAGCAGGACAGACAGACACAGATACGCAGTATTTT.

This CDR3 is CASSGYRDLEKLFF. The CDR3 coding sequence is TGTGCCAGCAGCGGATACAGGGATTTGGAGAAACTGTTTTTT. The chain combines TRBV7-8 with TRBJ1-4, with D perhaps matching TRBD1 (6 bases). CDR1 and CDR2 (germline): SGHVS, FQNEAQ. The CDR3 is made up of 14 amino acids. Deletions cut 5 bases from V and 11 bases from J, with 18 bases between. Full variable domain (remainder filled in from reference TRBV7-8 and TRBJ1-4): GAGVSQSPRYKVAKRGQDVALRCDPISGHVSLFWYQQALGQGPEFLTYFQNEAQLDKSGLPSDRFFAERPEGSVSTLKIQRTQQEDSAVYLCASSGYRDLEKLFFGSGTQLSVL.

This chain uses TRBV27 with TRBJ2-1; possible D gene TRBD1, 6 bases. V was trimmed by 7 bases and J by 7 bases, leaving 23 bases between them. Germline CDR1 is MNHEY and CDR2 is SMNVEV (reference sequence). The CDR3 spans 16 residues. CDR3 residues: CASTLRQGMIGNEQFF. As DNA, the CDR3 is TGTGCCAGCACTTTGAGGCAGGGGATGATTGGGAATGAGCAGTTCTTC.

This sequence joins TRBV14 and TRBJ2-3, with 9 positions matching TRBD1. With V trimmed by 4 bases and J by 8 bases, 10 bases remained unmatched. Germline V CDR1 and CDR2: SGHDN, FVKESK. This CDR3 spans 15 amino acids. The CDR3 DNA is TGTGCCAGCAGCCCCGGGACAGGGTCCTCGTCTACGCAGTATTTT. This sequence encodes CASSPGTGSSSTQYF.

The rearrangement links TRBV5-1 to TRBJ2-7, with 7 nucleotides matching TRBD1. The CDR3 runs to 13 residues. Germline CDR1 and CDR2: SGHRS and YFSETQ. Trimming at V came to 3 bases and at J to 3 bases, leaving 3 bases not matched to a gene. As DNA, the CDR3 is TGCGCCAGCAGCTCGGCAGGGGGCTACGAGCAGTACTTC. It yields the protein CASSSAGGYEQYF.

CDR3 amino acids: CASSKRADQPQHF. CDR3 nucleotides: TGTGCCAGTAGTAAGAGGGCTGATCAGCCCCAGCATTTT. This chain uses TRBV19 with TRBJ1-5; D call uncertain. V shed 4 bases and J shed 5 bases, with 9 bases lying between them. This CDR3 spans 13 amino acids. Germline CDR1 reads LNHDA; CDR2 reads SQIVND (reference sequence).

The V call is TRBV7-2, the J call TRBJ1-3, with a weak D call TRBD1 (5 bases). This CDR3 has 12 residues. The germline V gene has CDR1 SGHTA and CDR2 FQGNSA. Trimming took off 5 bases at V and 8 bases at J, with 10 bases between the two ends. CDR3 sequence: CASSPGGDTIYF. The CDR3, as DNA: TGTGCCAGCAGCCCGGGGGGAGACACCATATATTTT.

The V gene is TRBV7-9, the J gene TRBJ1-2, with D possibly being TRBD1 (6 bases). CDR3 length equals 14 residues. Germline values: CDR1 SEHNR, CDR2 FQNEAQ (reference sequence). V gave up 3 bases and J gave up 4 bases, with 12 bases separating them. The CDR3 here is CASSFQLTGYGYTF. The CDR3, as DNA: TGTGCCAGCAGCTTCCAGTTGACAGGCTATGGCTACACCTTC.

The gene calls are TRBV5-6 and TRBJ1-1, with 7 bases identical to TRBD1. CDR1 SGHDT and CDR2 YYEEEE come from the germline V gene. V was clipped by 4 bases and J by 1 base; unmatched bases: 16. The CDR3 consists of 18 residues. The CDR3 DNA is TGTGCCAGCAGCCCCCCGGGACAGTCTCGTCTACCGAACACTGAAGCTTTCTTT. Residues: CASSPPGQSRLPNTEAFF.

The rearrangement links TRBV7-9 to TRBJ1-2; no firm D call. V was pared by 1 base and J by 0 bases, with 9 bases between. This CDR3 is 15 amino acids long. Looked up from germline, CDR1 is SEHNR and CDR2 is FQNEAQ (reference sequence). CDR3 in amino acids: CASSLVGSSNYGYTF. For the CDR3, the DNA is TGTGCCAGCAGCTTAGTCGGGAGTTCTAACTATGGCTACACCTTC.